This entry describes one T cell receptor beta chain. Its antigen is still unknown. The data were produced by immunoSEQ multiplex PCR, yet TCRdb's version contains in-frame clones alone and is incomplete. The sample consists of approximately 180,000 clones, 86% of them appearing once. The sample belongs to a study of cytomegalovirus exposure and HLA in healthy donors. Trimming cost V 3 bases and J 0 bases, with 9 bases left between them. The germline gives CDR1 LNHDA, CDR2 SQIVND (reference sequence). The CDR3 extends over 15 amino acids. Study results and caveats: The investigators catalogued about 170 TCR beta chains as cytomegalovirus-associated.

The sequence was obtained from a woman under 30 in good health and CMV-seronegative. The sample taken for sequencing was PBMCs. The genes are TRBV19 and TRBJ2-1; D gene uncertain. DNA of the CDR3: TGTGCCAGTAGTATGTTTGTGAGCTCCTACAATGAGCAGTTCTTC. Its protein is CASSMFVSSYNEQFF.